The TCR beta chain under discussion was sequenced for a study of blood T cell repertoires in COVID-19. About the research overall: COVID-19 samples from acute and convalescent phases originated in the United States, Italy and Spain. From T cells, B-cell-depleted T cells, or PBMCs came the material, which was cDNA or gDNA.

As handled by the study authors: By means of reference gene primer amplification, nucleated cell counts were estimated. Assay used: immunoSEQ multiplex PCR; TCRdb lists only in-frame clones, some missing. V and J calls and clone size are copied from that table; D and trimming were computed from the DNA. This table has roughly 150,000 clones, around 80% appearing once. Germline V lookup: CDR1 LNHDA, CDR2 SQIVND (reference sequence). The CDR3 totals 15 residues. Deletions cut 7 bases from V and 2 bases from J, with 15 bases between. The sample taken for sequencing was peripheral blood. The TCR originated in a man in his sixties with acute or convalescent COVID-19. The rearrangement uses TRBV19 and TRBJ1-5; D unclear. The CDR3 is CASTPGLVGNQPQHF. The CDR3 coding sequence is TGTGCCAGTACCCCGGGTCTGGTGGGCAATCAGCCCCAGCATTTT.